These 8 T cell receptor beta chains originate from one sample sequenced in a study of T cells in Graves' hyperthyroidism and ophthalmopathy. The source material, RNA transcripts, was used to amplify TCR beta CDR3 regions. Researchers ran a first-round RT-PCR on the TCR CDR3 using the HTBI primer set. Via MiXCR, TCRdb re-called the multiplex PCR reads, giving one row per CDR3 protein. The sample carries roughly 420,000 distinct CDR3 sequences, around 15% recorded once. The sequencing sample was made of blood. The receptors here all came from a woman younger than 30 with Graves' hyperthyroidism.

This clonotype was observed many times. The V gene is TRBV11-2, the J gene TRBJ2-3; 10 bases line up with TRBD2. Germline loops: CDR1 SGHAT, CDR2 FQNNGV. The J segment lost 0 bases and the V segment lost 3 bases, leaving 3 bases of the junction unmatched. The CDR3 is 16 amino acids. In DNA form, the CDR3 reads TGTGCCAGCAGCTTCGGACTAGCGGAGAGCACAGATACGCAGTATTTT. Translating gives CASSFGLAESTDTQYF. The full variable domain, in which reference TRBV11-2 and TRBJ2-3 provide the parts outside the CDR3, is EAGVAQSPRYKIIEKRQSVAFWCNPISGHATLYWYQQILGQGPKLLIQFQNNGVVDDSQLPKDRFSAERLKGVDSTLKIQPAKLEDSAVYLCASSFGLAESTDTQYFGPGTRLTVL.

This clonotype has a count of ten or more. The rearrangement joins TRBV10-3 to TRBJ2-5; 13 bases match TRBD2. V gave up 0 bases and J gave up 1 base; unmatched junction bases: 5. CDR3 length equals 18 residues. The germline V gene encodes CDR1 ENHRY and CDR2 SYGVKD. The CDR3 DNA is TGTGCCATCAGTGAGTCTTCCGGACTAGCGGGAGTCCAAGAGACCCAGTACTTC. This encodes CAISESSGLAGVQETQYF.

This clonotype occurred once. The chain couples TRBV20-1 to TRBJ1-4; no definite D call. CDR1 and CDR2 from the germline V gene are DFQATT and SNEGSKA (reference sequence). V was cut by 3 bases and J by 2 bases, with 13 bases left in between. This CDR3 comprises 15 residues. The CDR3: CSAREDGPTNEKLFF. The DNA for the CDR3 is TGCAGTGCTAGGGAGGACGGTCCTACTAATGAAAAACTGTTTTTT.

For the CDR3, the DNA is TGTGCCAGCAGACAGGGGTCTGGCAATCAGCCCCAGCATTTT. Residues: CASRQGSGNQPQHF. The rearrangement links TRBV6-2 or TRBV6-3 to TRBJ1-5; 7 positions agree with TRBD1. The CDR3 runs 14 residues. The trim removed 6 bases at V and 2 bases at J, leaving 4 bases unmatched. Germline CDR1 reads MNHEY; CDR2 reads SVGEGT.

The rearrangement links TRBV5-5 to TRBJ2-7; D is perhaps TRBD2 (6 bases). The germline gives CDR1 SGHKS, CDR2 YYEKEE (reference sequence). The CDR3 has 14 residues. Trimming left V 1 base short and J 2 bases short, with 10 bases between. The CDR3 here is CASSLLATTYEQYF. The CDR3 region has the DNA TGTGCCAGCAGCTTGCTAGCGACCACCTACGAGCAGTACTTC.

This clonotype was seen repeatedly, ten times or more. The chain links TRBV28 to TRBJ2-5; D possibly corresponds to TRBD1 (5 bases). V lost 5 bases, J lost 5 bases, and 12 bases lay in between. The CDR3 is made up of 13 amino acids. CDR1 and CDR2 from the germline V gene are MDHEN and SYDVKM. The CDR3 is CASSPGSRETQYF. Here the CDR3 DNA reads TGTGCCAGCAGTCCAGGGTCGAGGGAGACCCAGTACTTC.

This clonotype has a count of ten or more. This rearrangement joins TRBV12-3 or TRBV12-4 to TRBJ2-2; D unclear. This CDR3 spans 13 amino acids. V lost 4 bases to trimming and J lost 16 bases, with 19 bases between them. CDR3 sequence reads: CASSSSGPNTPFF. CDR3 DNA: TGTGCCAGCAGTTCATCCGGGCCTAATACCCCGTTTTTT.

The rearrangement links TRBV20-1 to TRBJ2-7; D is undetermined. CDR1 DFQATT and CDR2 SNEGSKA come from the germline V gene (reference sequence). This CDR3 region has 13 residues. V shed 5 bases and J shed 0 bases, with 11 bases lying between them. The DNA for the CDR3 is TGCAGTGCTCCGCTCAGGAGCTCCTACGAGCAGTACTTC. Translation gives CSAPLRSSYEQYF.